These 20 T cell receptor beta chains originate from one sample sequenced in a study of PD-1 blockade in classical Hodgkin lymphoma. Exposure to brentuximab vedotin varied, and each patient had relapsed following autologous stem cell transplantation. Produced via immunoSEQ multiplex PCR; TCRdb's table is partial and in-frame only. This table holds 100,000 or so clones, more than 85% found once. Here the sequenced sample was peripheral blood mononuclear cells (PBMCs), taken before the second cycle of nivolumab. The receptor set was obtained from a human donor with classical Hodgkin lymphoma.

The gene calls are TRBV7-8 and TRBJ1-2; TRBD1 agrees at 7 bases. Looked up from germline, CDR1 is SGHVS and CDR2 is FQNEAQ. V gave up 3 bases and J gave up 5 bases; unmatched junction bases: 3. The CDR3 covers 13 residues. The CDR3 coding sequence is TGTGCCAGCAGCTTCGGGACAGTATATGGCTACACCTTC. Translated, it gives CASSFGTVYGYTF.

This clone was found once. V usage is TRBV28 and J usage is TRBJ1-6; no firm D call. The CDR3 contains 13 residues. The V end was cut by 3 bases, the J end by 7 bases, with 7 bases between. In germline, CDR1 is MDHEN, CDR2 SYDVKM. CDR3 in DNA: TGTGCCAGCAGTTTGCGGGTAAATTCACCCCTCCACTTT. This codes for CASSLRVNSPLHF.

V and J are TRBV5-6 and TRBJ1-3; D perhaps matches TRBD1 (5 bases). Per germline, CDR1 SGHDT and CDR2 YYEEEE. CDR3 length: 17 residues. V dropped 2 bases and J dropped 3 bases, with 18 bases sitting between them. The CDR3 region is CASSFAPGRSNGNTIYF. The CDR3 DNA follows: TGTGCCAGCAGCTTCGCCCCAGGGCGATCTAATGGAAACACCATATATTTT.

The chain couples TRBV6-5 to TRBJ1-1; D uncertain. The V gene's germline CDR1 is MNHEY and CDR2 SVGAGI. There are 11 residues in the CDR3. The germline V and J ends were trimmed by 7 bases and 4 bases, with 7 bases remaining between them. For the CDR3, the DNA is TGTGCCAGCACCTCGGGCACTGAAGCTTTCTTT. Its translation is CASTSGTEAFF.

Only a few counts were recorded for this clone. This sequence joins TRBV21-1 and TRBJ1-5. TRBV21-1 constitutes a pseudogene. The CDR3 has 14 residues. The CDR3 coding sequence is TGTGCCAGCAGCAAAGAATTGGGAAATCAGCCCCAGCATTTT. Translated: CASSKELGNQPQHF.

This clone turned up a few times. CDR3 loop: CASSFRGVWYEQYF. The DNA of the CDR3 is TGTGCCAGCAGCTTCAGGGGGGTTTGGTACGAGCAGTACTTC. This sequence joins TRBV28 and TRBJ2-7; D might be TRBD1 (7 bases). CDR3 length equals 14 residues. Germline V gives CDR1 MDHEN, CDR2 SYDVKM. Deletions cut 6 bases from V and 4 bases from J, with 16 bases between.

The CDR3 nucleotides read TGTGCCAGAAGCTTGCTCGGACAGGGGGTCTCTGGAAACACCATATATTTT. It encodes CARSLLGQGVSGNTIYF. The V and J genes are TRBV5-3 and TRBJ1-3; 10 bases are a match to TRBD1. TRBV5-3 is identified as an open reading frame with a role that is uncertain. The CDR3 totals 17 residues. Trimming cost V 1 base and J 0 bases; bases outside gene matches: 4.

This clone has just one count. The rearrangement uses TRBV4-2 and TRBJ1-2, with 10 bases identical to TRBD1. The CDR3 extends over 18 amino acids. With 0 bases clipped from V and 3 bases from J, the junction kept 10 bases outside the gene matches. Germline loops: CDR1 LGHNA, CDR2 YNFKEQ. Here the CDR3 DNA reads TGTGCCAGCAGCCAAGATGAGAGGGTAGGACAGGGGGACTATGGCTACACCTTC. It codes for CASSQDERVGQGDYGYTF.

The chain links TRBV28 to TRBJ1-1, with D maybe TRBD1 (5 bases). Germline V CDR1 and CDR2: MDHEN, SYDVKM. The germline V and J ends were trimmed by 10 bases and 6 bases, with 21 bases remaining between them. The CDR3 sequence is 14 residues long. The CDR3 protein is CATTQGRGWAEAFF. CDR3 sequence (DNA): TGTGCCACCACCCAAGGAAGGGGATGGGCTGAAGCTTTCTTT.

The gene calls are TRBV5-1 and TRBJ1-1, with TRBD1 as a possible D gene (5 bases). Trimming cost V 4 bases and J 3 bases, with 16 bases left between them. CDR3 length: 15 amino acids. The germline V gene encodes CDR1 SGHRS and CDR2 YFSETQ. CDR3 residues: CASSGGLGGDTEAFF. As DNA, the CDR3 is TGCGCCAGCAGCGGGGGACTCGGTGGGGACACTGAAGCTTTCTTT.

CDR3 sequence reads: CASHRVSGEGEQFF. The CDR3 bases are TGTGCCAGTCATAGGGTCTCAGGGGAGGGGGAGCAGTTCTTC. The V gene is TRBV7-9, the J gene TRBJ2-1, with a possible D match to TRBD2 (7 bases). The CDR3 has 14 amino acids. Per the germline V gene, CDR1 is SEHNR and CDR2 is FQNEAQ (reference sequence). V lost 9 bases and J lost 10, with 22 bases in between.

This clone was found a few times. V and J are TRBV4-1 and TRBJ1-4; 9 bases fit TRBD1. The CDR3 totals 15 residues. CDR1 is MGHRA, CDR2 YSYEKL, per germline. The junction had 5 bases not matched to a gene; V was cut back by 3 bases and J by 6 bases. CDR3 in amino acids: CASSQAGTGYEKLFF. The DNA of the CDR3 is TGCGCCAGCAGCCAGGCCGGGACAGGGTATGAAAAACTGTTTTTT.

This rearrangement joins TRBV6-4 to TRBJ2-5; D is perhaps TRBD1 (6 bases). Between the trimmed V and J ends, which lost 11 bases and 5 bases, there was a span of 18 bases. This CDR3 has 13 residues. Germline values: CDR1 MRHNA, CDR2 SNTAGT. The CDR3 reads CAQQRGYLETQYF. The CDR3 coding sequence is TGTGCCCAACAGAGGGGGTATCTGGAGACCCAGTACTTC.

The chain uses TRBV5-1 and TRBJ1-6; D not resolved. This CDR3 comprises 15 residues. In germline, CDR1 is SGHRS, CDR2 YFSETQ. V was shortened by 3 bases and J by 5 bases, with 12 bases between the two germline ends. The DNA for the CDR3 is TGCGCCAGCAGCTGGGGTGCTTTTGATAATTCACCCCTCCACTTT. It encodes CASSWGAFDNSPLHF.

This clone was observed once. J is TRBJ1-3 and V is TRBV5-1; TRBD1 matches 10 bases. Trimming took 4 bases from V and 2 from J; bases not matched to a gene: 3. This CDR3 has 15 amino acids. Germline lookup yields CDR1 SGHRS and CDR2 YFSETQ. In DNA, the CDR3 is TGCGCCAGCAGCGGGACAGGGGCCACTGGAAACACCATATATTTT. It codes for CASSGTGATGNTIYF. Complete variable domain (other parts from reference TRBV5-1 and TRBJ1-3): KAGVTQTPRYLIKTRGQQVTLSCSPISGHRSVSWYQQTPGQGLQFLFEYFSETQRNKGNFPGRFSGRQFSNSRSEMNVSTLELGDSALYLCASSGTGATGNTIYFGEGSWLTVV.

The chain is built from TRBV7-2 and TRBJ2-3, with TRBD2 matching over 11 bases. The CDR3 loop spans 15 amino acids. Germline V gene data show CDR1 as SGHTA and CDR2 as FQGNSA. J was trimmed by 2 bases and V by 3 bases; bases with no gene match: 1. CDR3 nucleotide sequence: TGTGCCAGCAGCTTTAGCGGGGGGGACACAGATACGCAGTATTTT. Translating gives CASSFSGGDTDTQYF.

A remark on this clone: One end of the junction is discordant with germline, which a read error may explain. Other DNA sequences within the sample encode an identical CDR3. This CDR3 reads CSVEGTSFQLADTQYF. The CDR3 DNA is TGCAGTGTTGAAGGGACTAGTTTTCAATTGGCAGATACGCAGTATTTT. The chain links TRBV29-1 to TRBJ2-3, with 8 bases fitting TRBD2. The germline CDR1 and CDR2 sequences are SQVTM and ANQGSEA. The CDR3 has 16 amino acids.

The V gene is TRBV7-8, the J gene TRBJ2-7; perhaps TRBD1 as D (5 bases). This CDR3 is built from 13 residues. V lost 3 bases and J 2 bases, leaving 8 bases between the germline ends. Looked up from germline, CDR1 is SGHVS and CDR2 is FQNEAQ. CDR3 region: CASSFSRAYEQYF. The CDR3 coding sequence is TGTGCCAGCAGCTTTTCCAGGGCCTACGAGCAGTACTTC. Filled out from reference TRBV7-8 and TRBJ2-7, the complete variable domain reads GAGVSQSPRYKVAKRGQDVALRCDPISGHVSLFWYQQALGQGPEFLTYFQNEAQLDKSGLPSDRFFAERPEGSVSTLKIQRTQQEDSAVYLCASSFSRAYEQYFGPGTRLTVT.

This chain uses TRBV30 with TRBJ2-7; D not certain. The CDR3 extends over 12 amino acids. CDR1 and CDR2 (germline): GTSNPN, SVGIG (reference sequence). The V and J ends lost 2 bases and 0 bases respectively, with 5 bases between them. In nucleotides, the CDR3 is TGTGCCTGGAGTTCAAGCTCCTACGAGCAGTACTTC. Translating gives CAWSSSSYEQYF.

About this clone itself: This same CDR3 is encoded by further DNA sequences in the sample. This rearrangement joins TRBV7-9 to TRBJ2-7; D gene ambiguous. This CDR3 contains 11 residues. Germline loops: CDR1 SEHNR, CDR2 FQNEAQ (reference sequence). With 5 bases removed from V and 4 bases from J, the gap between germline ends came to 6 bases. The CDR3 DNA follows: TGTGCCAGCAGCCCTAGTTACGAGCAGTACTTC. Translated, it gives CASSPSYEQYF.